This TCR beta chain was recorded in a study of blood T cell repertoires in COVID-19. Across the study: Material from acute and convalescent COVID-19 was sourced from the United States, Italy and Spain. PBMCs, B-cell-depleted T cells, or T cells were the source of the cDNA or gDNA that made up the material.

As processed by the authors: Reference gene primer amplification yielded estimated nucleated cell counts. Clones were read by immunoSEQ multiplex PCR, and TCRdb kept only the in-frame ones, dropping some. V and J calls and clone size are as listed in that table; D and trimming were resolved from the DNA. The sample yields approximately 210,000 clones, approximately 81% seen once. This clone was counted many times. The germline V gene has CDR1 LNHDA and CDR2 SQIVND (reference sequence). The CDR3 extends over 15 amino acids. Trimming shortened V by 3 bases and J by 6 bases, and 16 bases separated the two germline ends.

This rearrangement joins TRBV19 to TRBJ2-3; D may be TRBD2 (5 bases). The receptor's source is a human donor in a cohort sampled during active COVID-19. The source material was peripheral blood. The CDR3 protein is CASSMGSRQTDTQYF. The CDR3 DNA reads TGTGCCAGTAGTATGGGGAGTCGACAAACGGATACGCAGTATTTT.